The clone carrying this T cell receptor (beta chain) was detected once. TCRdb's copy holds only in-frame clones and misses some; the assay was immunoSEQ multiplex PCR. Among tens of thousands of clones listed, about 89% were seen once. The sample originates from a study of OX40 agonist ivuxolimab in advanced cancers. In the study overall: Ivuxolimab, an agonist antibody against OX40 (CD134), was given to patients. The study gave patients intravenous ivuxolimab at 0.01 to 10 mg/kg every 2 weeks. Hepatocellular carcinoma, melanoma, renal cell or head and neck cancer affected the dose-escalation patients.

V was clipped by 4 bases and J by 6 bases; unmatched bases: 5. There are 13 residues in the CDR3. Germline assignment: CDR1 SGHTS and CDR2 YDEGEE. Patients with autoimmune history or systemic immunosuppression were excluded. This chain connects TRBV5-8 to TRBJ1-2; 8 bases line up with TRBD1. The clonotype was recovered from an adult with an advanced solid tumor such as melanoma, head and neck, liver or kidney cancer. Specimen: CD4+ or CD8+ T cells sorted from blood, collected in a trial of the OX40 agonist ivuxolimab. CDR3 coding DNA: TGTGCCAGCAGCCGGGGCAGGGGGCATGGCTACACCTTC. The encoded protein is CASSRGRGHGYTF.